The rows below give T cell receptor beta chains drawn from one sample of a study of blood T cell repertoires in COVID-19. The assay was immunoSEQ multiplex PCR, and TCRdb's table has in-frame clones only and misses some. The table lists roughly 250,000 clones, 81% of them singletons. Sequencing used peripheral blood. The origin of the receptors is a woman between 55 and 75 years old with active or convalescent COVID-19. Each CDR3 is given with its conserved first and last residue. The D gene is left open where the match is weak. Size tells how often a clone was seen (once, few, many) or the class of an expanded clone, and some rows leave it out.

d_call	cdr3_length	j_call	v_call	clone_size	cdr3_aa	cdr3_nt
-	14	TRBJ1-2	TRBV2	-	CASSERGSNYGYTF	TGTGCCAGCAGTGAACGAGGGTCGAACTATGGCTACACCTTC
TRBD1	15	TRBJ1-4	TRBV10-3	-	CAISATDRAREKLFF	TGTGCCATCAGTGCGACAGACAGGGCAAGGGAAAAACTGTTTTTT
-	17	TRBJ1-5	TRBV28	-	CASSSGTGPNSNQPQHF	TGTGCCAGCAGCTCTGGCACAGGGCCAAATAGCAATCAGCCCCAGCATTTT
TRBD2	16	TRBJ2-5	TRBV6-2/TRBV6-3	-	CASSYASGGASETQYF	TGTGCCAGCAGTTACGCGAGCGGGGGGGCCAGCGAGACCCAGTACTTC
TRBD1	16	TRBJ1-1	TRBV7-9	few	CASSPGAGGLNTEAFF	TGTGCCAGCAGCCCCGGGGCAGGGGGCTTGAACACTGAAGCTTTCTTT
-	14	TRBJ1-1	TRBV2	-	CASSVREMNTEAFF	TGTGCCAGCAGTGTTCGGGAGATGAACACTGAAGCTTTCTTT
-	14	TRBJ2-7	TRBV25-1	-	CASGGSGPPYEQYF	TGTGCCAGCGGAGGGTCGGGGCCCCCCTACGAGCAGTACTTC
TRBD2	15	TRBJ2-3	TRBV7-9	few	CASSPRGGDIDTQYF	TGTGCCAGCAGCCCGCGGGGGGGCGACATAGATACGCAGTATTTT
-	14	TRBJ2-1	TRBV6-5	-	CASTQDWGYNEQFF	TGTGCCAGCACCCAGGACTGGGGCTACAATGAGCAGTTCTTC
-	13	TRBJ1-2	TRBV28	few	CASSLGQYYGYTF	TGTGCCAGCAGTTTAGGACAGTACTATGGCTACACCTTC